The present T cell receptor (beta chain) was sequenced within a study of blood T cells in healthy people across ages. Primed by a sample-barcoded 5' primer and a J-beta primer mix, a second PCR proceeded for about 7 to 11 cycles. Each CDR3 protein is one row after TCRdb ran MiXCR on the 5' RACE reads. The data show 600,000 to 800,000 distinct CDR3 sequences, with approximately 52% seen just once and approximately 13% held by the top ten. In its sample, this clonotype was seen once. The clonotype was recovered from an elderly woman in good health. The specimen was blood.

The CDR3: CASSFGDRGVGELFF. Written as DNA, the CDR3 is TGTGCCAGCAGTTTCGGGGACAGGGGCGTCGGGGAGCTGTTTTTT. The V call is TRBV12-3 or TRBV12-4, the J call TRBJ2-2; 10 bases are shared with TRBD1. The CDR3 runs 15 residues. Trimming took 3 bases from V and 7 from J; bases not matched to a gene: 5.